This TCR beta chain was found in a study of blood T cell repertoires in COVID-19. As for the study in general: Material from acute and convalescent COVID-19 was sourced from the United States, Italy and Spain. Sample material is recorded as cDNA or gDNA derived from T cells, B-cell-depleted T cells, or PBMCs.

CDR1 is LGHNT and CDR2 is FRNRAP in the germline V gene. The CDR3 runs to 15 residues. V was pared by 3 bases and J by 5 bases, with 4 bases of the junction left unmatched. Original processing notes: Nucleated cell counts were estimated from reference gene primer amplification. Data came from immunoSEQ multiplex PCR; TCRdb stores just in-frame clones and leaves some out. Clone size and V and J calls were adopted from that table, with D and trimming inferred from the DNA. The data contain about 140,000 clones, 60% to 85% of them singletons. The chain is built from TRBV12-5 and TRBJ2-1; TRBD2 agrees at 10 bases. This TCR was sampled from a woman aged 60-75 years with acute or convalescent COVID-19. The sample taken for sequencing was peripheral blood. The CDR3 bases are TGTGCTAGTGGTTTTTGGACTAGCGGTAACAATGAGCAGTTCTTC. It translates to CASGFWTSGNNEQFF.